This paragraph covers one T cell receptor beta chain sequence. Its antigen is as yet unknown. These data are taken from a study of identical twins. Study results and limitations: Twins shared out-of-frame alpha sequences with excess low generation probability.

TCRdb analysed the 5' RACE reads with MiXCR anew, one entry per CDR3 protein. The sample holds around 530,000 distinct CDR3 sequences; 13% to 15% are singletons and the top ten take about 0.4%. V was pared by 5 bases and J by 4 bases, with 8 bases of the junction left unmatched. CDR1 and CDR2 (germline): MNHEY, SVGAGI. This CDR3 comprises 16 residues. These records were also assigned to another study, of yellow fever vaccine responses in identical twins.

Sequenced sample: CD4+ T cells sorted from blood. V gene TRBV6-5 combines with J gene TRBJ2-1, with 10 positions matching TRBD2. The sequence was collected from a woman between 18 and 29 years old in good health. The CDR3: CASSTTSGESYNEQFF. CDR3 DNA sequence: TGTGCCAGCAGTACTACTAGCGGGGAAAGTTACAATGAGCAGTTCTTC.